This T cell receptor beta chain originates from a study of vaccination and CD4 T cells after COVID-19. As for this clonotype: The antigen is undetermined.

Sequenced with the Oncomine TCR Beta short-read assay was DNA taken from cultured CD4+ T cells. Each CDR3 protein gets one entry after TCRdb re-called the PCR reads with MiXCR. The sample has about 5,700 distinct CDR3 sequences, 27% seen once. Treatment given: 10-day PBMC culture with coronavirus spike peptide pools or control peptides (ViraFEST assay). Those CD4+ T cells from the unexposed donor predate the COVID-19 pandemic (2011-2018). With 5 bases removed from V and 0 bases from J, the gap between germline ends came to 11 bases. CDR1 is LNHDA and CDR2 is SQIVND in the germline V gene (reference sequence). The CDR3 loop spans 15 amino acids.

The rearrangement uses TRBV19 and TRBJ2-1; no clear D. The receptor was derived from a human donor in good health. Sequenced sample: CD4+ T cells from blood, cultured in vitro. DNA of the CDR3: TGTGCCAGTAGTTCGTCCGTTAGCTCCTACAATGAGCAGTTCTTC. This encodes CASSSSVSSYNEQFF.